This T cell receptor beta chain comes out of a study of T cells in Graves' hyperthyroidism and ophthalmopathy (dated by TCRdb to between 2019 and 2020). With respect to the entire study: Peripheral blood samples were taken at initial diagnosis, before any treatment was given. To identify TCR V-J signatures that set the groups apart, the researchers used a discovery cohort of more than 95 patients, made up of roughly 45 with Graves' ophthalmopathy and about 60 with stable Graves' hyperthyroidism. Prospective prediction of ophthalmopathy was tested in an independent validation cohort consisting of roughly 20 hyperthyroidism patients and 15 to 17 patients who later progressed to ophthalmopathy. The 90 to 100 discovery patients were randomly split 7:3 into training and test sets. In addition, the study compared T-cell repertoires in thyroid tissue and in blood from roughly 6 Graves' hyperthyroidism patients. After blood sampling, hyperthyroidism patients were treated with methimazole at a starting dose of 30 mg daily, and ophthalmopathy patients were treated with high-dose intravenous methylprednisolone. According to the paper, TCR Vbeta CDR3 sequencing was carried out on approximately 140 peripheral blood samples, which came from fewer than 50 ophthalmopathy, some 73 hyperthyroidism and roughly 17 progressor patients.

What the research found in general, with its limitations: Sample size was not statistically predetermined, and investigators were not blinded to group allocation. Ophthalmopathy was separated from stable hyperthyroidism by a 13 V-J signature model, with about 86% sensitivity and approximately 81% specificity obtained in cross-validation and 80%/75% obtained in testing. In validation, the model predicted progression to ophthalmopathy a median of approximately 6.3 months before onset, with about 64% sensitivity and about 75% specificity. Most expanded thyroid clonotypes (frequency above 0.001) were also found in blood, which suggests that blood repertoires may mirror thyroid immune responses.

Ophthalmopathy patients had moderately to severely active disease, Clinical Activity Score of at least 3, NOSPECS grade of at least 4, and duration under 3 months. The study excluded patients with uncontrolled infections, other autoimmune diseases, pregnancy or lactation. Clinical symptoms, serum thyroxine and TRAb, thyroid ultrasound, and orbital computed tomography formed the basis for the diagnoses. PBMCs were isolated from more than 8 ml of fresh peripheral blood by Ficoll-Paque density gradient centrifugation. Trizol reagent was used to extract total RNA, and RNA quality was then checked on an Agilent 2100 Bioanalyzer. The TCR beta CDR3 regions were amplified from RNA transcripts. A first-round RT-PCR of the TCR CDR3 used the HTBI primer set with the Qiagen OneStep RT-PCR kit. Libraries were constructed in a second round of multiplex PCR, after which size selection and purification were performed. Libraries were sequenced paired-end with 100 bp reads on an Illumina HiSeq2000. The original methods were these. SOAPnuke was used to process the raw data, throwing out any read that contained adapters or uncalled bases, had a mean Phred below 15, or lacked an exact constant-primer or identifier match. COPE v1.2.5 was used to merge high-quality paired reads, and clonotypes were defined as unique nucleotide sequences. MiTCR v1.1 was used to align the clonotypes against IMGT TRBV, TRBD and TRBJ reference segments. The analysis included only V-J combinations with a frequency above 0.0001, which together covered roughly 99% of the repertoires. The TCS score was defined as F50 (clonal expansion) divided by E x V (chaos), with BLOSUM62-based TCRdist calculated between CDR3 peptides within each V-J. Welch's t-statistics and random forest reduced roughly 530 V-J features to 10 to 15, which were used in a naive Bayes classifier (R e1071). TCRdb trimmed the raw reads at Q25, called clones with MiXCR and kept productive beta chains. Rows with a matching CDR3 protein are joined into one entry that keeps the most common DNA and genes. TCRdb assigned the V and J calls; the authors' analysis was not used. Here the sample has some 350,000 distinct CDR3 sequences; roughly an eighth occur a single time. 34% of the sample lies in the top ten.

Notes on this clonotype: It has no known antigen specificity. No much larger clone exists at a distance of one base, and base qualities are not known.

From a lookup of the germline V gene (reference sequence), CDR1 and CDR2 are SEHNR and FQNEAQ. V and J are trimmed by 5 bases and 3 bases, and the gene matches miss 7 bases of the junction. The cysteine opens and the phenylalanine closes a CDR3 of 15 amino acids. Solely the CDR3 DNA is kept, with 45 bases framed from the first base. The clonotype was recovered from a woman aged 40 to 50 with Graves' ophthalmopathy. The chain employs TRBV7-9 and TRBJ2-7, with TRBD2 identical over 10 junction bases. Sequencing used blood. The DNA is as follows: TGTGCCAGCAGCCCTCCAGCGGGGGGGCTCTACGAGCAGTACTTC. Its product reads: CASSPPAGGLYEQYF. The reference TRBV7-9 and TRBJ2-7 proteins fill in what lies around the CDR3, so the full variable domain reads DTGVSQNPRHKITKRGQNVTFRCDPISEHNRLYWYRQTLGQGPEFLTYFQNEAQLEKSRLLSDRFSAERPKGSFSTLEIQRTEQGDSAMYLCASSPPAGGLYEQYFGPGTRLTVT.